Described below is a single TCR beta chain sequence and its context. These data belong to a study of blood T cell repertoires in COVID-19. Study-wide background: The United States, Italy and Spain were the sources of the acute and convalescent COVID-19 samples. From T cells, B-cell-depleted T cells, or PBMCs came the material, which was cDNA or gDNA.

Libraries were prepared by immunoSEQ multiplex PCR; TCRdb keeps only in-frame clonotypes and omits some of them. Of fewer than 200,000 clones in the sample, around 82% were seen once. Trimming pared 6 bases from V and 7 bases from J, leaving 16 bases between. The CDR3 consists of 14 residues. Looked up from germline, CDR1 is SNHLY and CDR2 is FYNNEI. The receptor's source is a woman aged 40 to 50 with COVID-19, enrolled during active disease. The chain recombines TRBV2 with TRBJ1-5; weak D call: TRBD1 (5 bases). The specimen was peripheral blood. CDR3 region: CASRADTREQPQHF. In DNA form, the CDR3 reads TGTGCCAGCAGGGCGGACACACGAGAACAGCCCCAGCATTTT.